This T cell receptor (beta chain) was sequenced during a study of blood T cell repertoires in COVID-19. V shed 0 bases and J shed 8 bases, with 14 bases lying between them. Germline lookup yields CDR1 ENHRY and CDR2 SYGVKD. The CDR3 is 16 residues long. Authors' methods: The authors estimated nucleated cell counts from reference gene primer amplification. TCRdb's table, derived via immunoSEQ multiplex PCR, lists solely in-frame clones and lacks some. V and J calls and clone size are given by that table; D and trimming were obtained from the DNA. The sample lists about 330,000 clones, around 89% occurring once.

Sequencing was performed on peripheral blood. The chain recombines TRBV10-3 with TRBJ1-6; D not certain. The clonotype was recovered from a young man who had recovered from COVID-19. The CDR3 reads CAISESMRTHDSPLHF. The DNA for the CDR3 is TGTGCCATCAGTGAGTCGATGAGGACTCATGATTCACCCCTCCACTTT.